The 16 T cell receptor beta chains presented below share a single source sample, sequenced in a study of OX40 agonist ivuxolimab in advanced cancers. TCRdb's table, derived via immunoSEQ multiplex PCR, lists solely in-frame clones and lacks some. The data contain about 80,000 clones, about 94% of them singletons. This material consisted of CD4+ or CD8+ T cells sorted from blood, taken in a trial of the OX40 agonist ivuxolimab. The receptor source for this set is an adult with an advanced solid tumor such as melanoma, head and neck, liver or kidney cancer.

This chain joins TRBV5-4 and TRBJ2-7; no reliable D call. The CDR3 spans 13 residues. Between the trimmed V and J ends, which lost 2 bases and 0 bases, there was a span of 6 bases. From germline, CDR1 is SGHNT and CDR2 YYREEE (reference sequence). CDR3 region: CASSFPSSYEQYF. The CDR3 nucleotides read TGTGCCAGCAGCTTCCCTAGCTCCTACGAGCAGTACTTC.

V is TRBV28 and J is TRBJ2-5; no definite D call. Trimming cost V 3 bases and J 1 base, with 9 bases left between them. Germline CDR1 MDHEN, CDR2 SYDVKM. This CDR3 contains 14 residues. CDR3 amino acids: CASSFRTSQETQYF. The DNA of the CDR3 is TGTGCCAGCAGTTTTCGCACATCCCAAGAGACCCAGTACTTC.

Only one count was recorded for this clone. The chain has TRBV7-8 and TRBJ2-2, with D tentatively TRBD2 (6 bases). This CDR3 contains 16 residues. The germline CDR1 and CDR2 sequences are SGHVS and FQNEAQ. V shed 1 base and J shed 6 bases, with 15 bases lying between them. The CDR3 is CASSLVAGTSPGELFF. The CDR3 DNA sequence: TGTGCCAGCAGCTTAGTTGCGGGAACGAGCCCCGGGGAGCTGTTTTTT.

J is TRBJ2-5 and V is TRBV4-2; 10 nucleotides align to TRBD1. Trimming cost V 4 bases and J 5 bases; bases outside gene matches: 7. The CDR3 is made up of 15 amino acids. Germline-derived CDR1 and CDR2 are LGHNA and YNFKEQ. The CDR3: CASSLLDRGLETQYF. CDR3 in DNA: TGTGCCAGCAGCCTTCTTGACAGGGGGCTGGAGACCCAGTACTTC.

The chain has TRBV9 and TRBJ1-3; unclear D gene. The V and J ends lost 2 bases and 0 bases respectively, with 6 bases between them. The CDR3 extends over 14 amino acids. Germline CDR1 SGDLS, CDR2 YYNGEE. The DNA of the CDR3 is TGTGCCAGCAGCGTGGGCGACTCTGGAAACACCATATATTTT. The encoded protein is CASSVGDSGNTIYF.

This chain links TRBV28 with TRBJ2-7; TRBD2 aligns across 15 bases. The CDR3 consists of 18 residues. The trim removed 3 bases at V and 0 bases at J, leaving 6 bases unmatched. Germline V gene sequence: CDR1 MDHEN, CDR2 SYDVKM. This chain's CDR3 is CASSFPGTSGRFSYEQYF. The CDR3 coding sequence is TGTGCCAGCAGTTTCCCCGGGACTAGCGGGAGGTTCTCCTACGAGCAGTACTTC. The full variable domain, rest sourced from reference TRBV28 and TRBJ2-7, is DVKVTQSSRYLVKRTGEKVFLECVQDMDHENMFWYRQDPGLGLRLIYFSYDVKMKEKGDIPEGYSVSREKKERFSLILESASTNQTSMYLCASSFPGTSGRFSYEQYFGPGTRLTVT.

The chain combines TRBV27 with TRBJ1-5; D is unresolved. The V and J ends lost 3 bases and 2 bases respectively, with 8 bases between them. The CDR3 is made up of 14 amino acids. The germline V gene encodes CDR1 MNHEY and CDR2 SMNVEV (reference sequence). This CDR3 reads CASSFGRGNQPQHF. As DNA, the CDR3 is TGTGCCAGCAGTTTTGGGAGGGGCAATCAGCCCCAGCATTTT.

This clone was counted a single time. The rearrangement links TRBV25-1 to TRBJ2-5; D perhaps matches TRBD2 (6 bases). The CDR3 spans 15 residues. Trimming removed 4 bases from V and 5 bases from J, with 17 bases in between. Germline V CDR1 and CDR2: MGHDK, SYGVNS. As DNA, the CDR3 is TGTGCCAGCAGTGGTTCGGGACTTCTGGGGGAGACCCAGTACTTC. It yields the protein CASSGSGLLGETQYF.

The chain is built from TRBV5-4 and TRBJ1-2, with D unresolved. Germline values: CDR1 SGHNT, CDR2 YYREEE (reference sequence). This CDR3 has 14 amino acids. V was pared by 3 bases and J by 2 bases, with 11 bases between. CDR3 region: CASSWVDPNYGYTF. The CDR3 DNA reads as TGTGCCAGCAGCTGGGTTGATCCCAACTATGGCTACACCTTC.

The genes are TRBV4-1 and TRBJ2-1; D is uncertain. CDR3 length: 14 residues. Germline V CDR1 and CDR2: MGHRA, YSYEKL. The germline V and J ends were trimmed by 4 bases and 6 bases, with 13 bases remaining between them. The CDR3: CASSRNSPRNEQFF. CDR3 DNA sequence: TGCGCCAGCAGCCGTAATTCCCCTCGCAATGAGCAGTTCTTC.

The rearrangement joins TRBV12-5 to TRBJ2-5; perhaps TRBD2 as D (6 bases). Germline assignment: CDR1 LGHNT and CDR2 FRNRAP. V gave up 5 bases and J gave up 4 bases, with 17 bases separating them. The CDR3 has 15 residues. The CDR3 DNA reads TGTGCTAGTGGTCCAGAGAGAGCGGGTGGAGAGACCCAGTACTTC. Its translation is CASGPERAGGETQYF.

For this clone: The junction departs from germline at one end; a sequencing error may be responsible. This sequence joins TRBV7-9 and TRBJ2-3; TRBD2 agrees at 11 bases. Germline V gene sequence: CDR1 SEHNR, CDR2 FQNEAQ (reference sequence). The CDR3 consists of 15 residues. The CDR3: CASILLAGAADTQYF. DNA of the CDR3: TGTGCCAGCATCTTACTAGCGGGAGCAGCAGATACGCAGTATTTT.

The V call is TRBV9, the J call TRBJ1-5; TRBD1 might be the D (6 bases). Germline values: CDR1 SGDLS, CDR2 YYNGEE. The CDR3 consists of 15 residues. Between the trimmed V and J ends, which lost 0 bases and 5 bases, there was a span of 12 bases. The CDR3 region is CASSVGGGRDQPQHF. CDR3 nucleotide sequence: TGTGCCAGCAGCGTAGGGGGGGGCCGGGATCAGCCCCAGCATTTT.

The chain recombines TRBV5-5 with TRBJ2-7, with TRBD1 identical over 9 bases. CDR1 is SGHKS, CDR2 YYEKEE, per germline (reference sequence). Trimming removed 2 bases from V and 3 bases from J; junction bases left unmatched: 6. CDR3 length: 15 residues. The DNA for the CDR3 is TGTGCCAGCAGCTTTCCGACAGGGGGTATCTACGAGCAGTACTTC. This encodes CASSFPTGGIYEQYF.

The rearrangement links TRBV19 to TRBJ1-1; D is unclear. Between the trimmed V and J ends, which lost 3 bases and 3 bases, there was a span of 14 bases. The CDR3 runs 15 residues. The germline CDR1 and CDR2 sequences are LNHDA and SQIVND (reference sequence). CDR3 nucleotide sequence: TGTGCCAGTAGTATTAGTTTTTTCGCGGACACTGAAGCTTTCTTT. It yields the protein CASSISFFADTEAFF.

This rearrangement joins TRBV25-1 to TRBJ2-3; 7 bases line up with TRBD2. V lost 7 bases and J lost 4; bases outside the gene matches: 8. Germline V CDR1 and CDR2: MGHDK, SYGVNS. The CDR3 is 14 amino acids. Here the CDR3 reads CASKKTSSSDTQYF. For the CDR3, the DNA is TGTGCCAGCAAAAAGACTAGCTCATCAGATACGCAGTATTTT.